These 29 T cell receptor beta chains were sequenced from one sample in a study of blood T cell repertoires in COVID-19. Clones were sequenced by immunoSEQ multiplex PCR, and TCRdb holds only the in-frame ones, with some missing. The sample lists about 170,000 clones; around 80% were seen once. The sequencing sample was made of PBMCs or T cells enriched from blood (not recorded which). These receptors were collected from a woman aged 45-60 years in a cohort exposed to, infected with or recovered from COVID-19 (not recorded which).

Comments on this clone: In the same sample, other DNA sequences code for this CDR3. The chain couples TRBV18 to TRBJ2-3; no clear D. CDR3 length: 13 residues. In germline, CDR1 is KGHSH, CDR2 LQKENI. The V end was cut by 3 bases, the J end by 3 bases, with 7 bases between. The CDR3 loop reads CASSPSLTDTQYF. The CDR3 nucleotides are TGTGCCAGCTCACCCTCCTTGACAGATACGCAGTATTTT.

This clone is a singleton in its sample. The CDR3 nucleotides are TGTGCCAGCAGTGGAACTAGCGGGGGGCGTCAGTACTTC. The encoded protein is CASSGTSGGRQYF. The rearrangement uses TRBV27 and TRBJ2-7, with 12 bases that match TRBD2. Germline trimming cut 5 bases from V and 10 bases from J; bases unmatched to any gene: 6. CDR3 length: 13 amino acids. Germline assignment: CDR1 MNHEY and CDR2 SMNVEV (reference sequence).

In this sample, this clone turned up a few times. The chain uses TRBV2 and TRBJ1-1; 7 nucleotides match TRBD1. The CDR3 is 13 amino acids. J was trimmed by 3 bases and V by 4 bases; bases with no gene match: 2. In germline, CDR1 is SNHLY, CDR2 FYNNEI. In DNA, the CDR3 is TGTGCCAGCAGTGGGACAGGTCACACTGAAGCTTTCTTT. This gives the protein CASSGTGHTEAFF. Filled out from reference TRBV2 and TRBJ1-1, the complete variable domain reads EPEVTQTPSHQVTQMGQEVILRCVPISNHLYFYWYRQILGQKVEFLVSFYNNEISEKSEIFDDQFSVERPDGSNFTLKIRSTKLEDSAMYFCASSGTGHTEAFFGQGTRLTVV.

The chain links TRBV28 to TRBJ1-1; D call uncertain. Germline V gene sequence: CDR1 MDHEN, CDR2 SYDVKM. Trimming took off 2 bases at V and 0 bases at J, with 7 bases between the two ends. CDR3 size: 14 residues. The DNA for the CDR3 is TGTGCCAGCAGTTTACTTCTATTGAACACTGAAGCTTTCTTT. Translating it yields CASSLLLLNTEAFF. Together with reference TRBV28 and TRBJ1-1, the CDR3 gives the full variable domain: DVKVTQSSRYLVKRTGEKVFLECVQDMDHENMFWYRQDPGLGLRLIYFSYDVKMKEKGDIPEGYSVSREKKERFSLILESASTNQTSMYLCASSLLLLNTEAFFGQGTRLTVV.

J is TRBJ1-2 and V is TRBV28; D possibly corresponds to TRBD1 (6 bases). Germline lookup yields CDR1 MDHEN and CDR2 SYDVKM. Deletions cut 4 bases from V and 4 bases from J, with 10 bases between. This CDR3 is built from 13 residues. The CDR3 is CASSSTGFYGYTF. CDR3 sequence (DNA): TGTGCCAGCAGTTCCACAGGGTTCTATGGCTACACCTTC.

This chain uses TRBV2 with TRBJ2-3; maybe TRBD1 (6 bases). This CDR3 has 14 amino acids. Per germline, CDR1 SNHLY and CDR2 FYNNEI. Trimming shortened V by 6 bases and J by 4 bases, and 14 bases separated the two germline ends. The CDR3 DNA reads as TGTGCCAGCAGCCGGGACACTCAACCAGATACGCAGTATTTT. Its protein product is CASSRDTQPDTQYF.

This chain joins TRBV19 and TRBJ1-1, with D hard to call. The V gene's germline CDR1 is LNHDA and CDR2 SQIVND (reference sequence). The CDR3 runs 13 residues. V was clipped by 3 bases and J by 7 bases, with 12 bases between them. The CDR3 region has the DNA TGTGCCAGTAGTATTCTTATCGGGATTGAAGCTTTCTTT. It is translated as CASSILIGIEAFF.

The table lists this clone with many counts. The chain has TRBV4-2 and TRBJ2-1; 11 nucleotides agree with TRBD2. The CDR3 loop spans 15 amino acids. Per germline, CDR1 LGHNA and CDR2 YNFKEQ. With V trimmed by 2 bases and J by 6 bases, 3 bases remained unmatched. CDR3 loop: CASSQLLAGANEQFF. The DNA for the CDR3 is TGTGCCAGCAGCCAATTACTAGCGGGAGCCAATGAGCAGTTCTTC.

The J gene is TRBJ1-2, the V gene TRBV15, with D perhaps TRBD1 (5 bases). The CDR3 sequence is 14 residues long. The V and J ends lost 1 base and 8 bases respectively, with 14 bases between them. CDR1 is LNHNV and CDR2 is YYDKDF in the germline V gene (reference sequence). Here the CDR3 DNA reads TGTGCCACCAGCAGAGGTGGGACTCCAGTGGGCTACACCTTC. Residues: CATSRGGTPVGYTF.

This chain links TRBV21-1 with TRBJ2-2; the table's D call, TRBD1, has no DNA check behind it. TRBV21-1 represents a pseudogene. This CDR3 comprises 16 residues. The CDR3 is CASSGRTGSNTGELFF. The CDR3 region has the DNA TGTGCCAGCAGCGGTCGGACAGGGTCGAACACCGGGGAGCTGTTTTTT.

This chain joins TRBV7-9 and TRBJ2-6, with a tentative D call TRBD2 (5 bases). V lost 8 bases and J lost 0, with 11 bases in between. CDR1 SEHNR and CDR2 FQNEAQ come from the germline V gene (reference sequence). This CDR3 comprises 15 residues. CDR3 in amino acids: CASARRLSGANVLTF. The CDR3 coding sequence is TGTGCCAGCGCTCGGAGGCTCTCTGGGGCCAACGTCCTGACTTTC. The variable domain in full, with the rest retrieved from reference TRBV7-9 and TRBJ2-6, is DTGVSQNPRHKITKRGQNVTFRCDPISEHNRLYWYRQTLGQGPEFLTYFQNEAQLEKSRLLSDRFSAERPKGSFSTLEIQRTEQGDSAMYLCASARRLSGANVLTFGAGSRLTVL.

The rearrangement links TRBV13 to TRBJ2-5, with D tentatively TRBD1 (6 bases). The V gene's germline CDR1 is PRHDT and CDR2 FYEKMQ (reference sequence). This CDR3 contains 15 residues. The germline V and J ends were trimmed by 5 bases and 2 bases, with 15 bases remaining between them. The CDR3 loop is CASSRSAGVQETQYF. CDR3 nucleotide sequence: TGTGCCAGCAGCCGATCGGCAGGGGTACAAGAGACCCAGTACTTC.

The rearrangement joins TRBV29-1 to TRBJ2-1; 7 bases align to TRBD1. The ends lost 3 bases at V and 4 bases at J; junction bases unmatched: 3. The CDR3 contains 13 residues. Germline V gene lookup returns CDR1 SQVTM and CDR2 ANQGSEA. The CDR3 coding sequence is TGCAGCGTTGATGGGACAGCTTACAATGAGCAGTTCTTC. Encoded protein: CSVDGTAYNEQFF.

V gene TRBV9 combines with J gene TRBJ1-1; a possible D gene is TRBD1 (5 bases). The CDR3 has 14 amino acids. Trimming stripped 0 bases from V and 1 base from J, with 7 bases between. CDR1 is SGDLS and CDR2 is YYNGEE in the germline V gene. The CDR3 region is CASSVDRRNTEAFF. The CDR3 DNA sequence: TGTGCCAGCAGCGTAGACAGGCGGAACACTGAAGCTTTCTTT.

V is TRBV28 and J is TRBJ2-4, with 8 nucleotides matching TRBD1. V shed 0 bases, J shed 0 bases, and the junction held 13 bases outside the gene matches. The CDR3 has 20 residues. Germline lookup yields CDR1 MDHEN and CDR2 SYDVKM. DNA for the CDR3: TGTGCCAGCAGTTTATGGGTGAGCTCCTCAGGGGGCCGAGCCAAAAACATTCAGTACTTC. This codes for CASSLWVSSSGGRAKNIQYF.

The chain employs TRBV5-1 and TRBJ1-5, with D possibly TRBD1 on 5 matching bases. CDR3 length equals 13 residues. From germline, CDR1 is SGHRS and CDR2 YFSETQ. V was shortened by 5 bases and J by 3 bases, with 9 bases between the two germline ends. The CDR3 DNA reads TGCGCCAGCAGGCTGACAGACAATCAGCCCCAGCATTTT. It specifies CASRLTDNQPQHF. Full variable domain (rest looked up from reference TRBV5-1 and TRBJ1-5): KAGVTQTPRYLIKTRGQQVTLSCSPISGHRSVSWYQQTPGQGLQFLFEYFSETQRNKGNFPGRFSGRQFSNSRSEMNVSTLELGDSALYLCASRLTDNQPQHFGDGTRLSIL.

Here the CDR3 DNA reads TGTGCCAGTAGTTCGGAGAGCGGGAGGGGGCAGTACGAGCAGTACTTC. Translating it yields CASSSESGRGQYEQYF. This rearrangement joins TRBV19 to TRBJ2-7, with 10 positions matching TRBD2. This CDR3 has 16 residues. Germline V gene sequence: CDR1 LNHDA, CDR2 SQIVND (reference sequence). The trim removed 5 bases at V and 4 bases at J, leaving 11 bases unmatched.

The CDR3 sequence: CASSEFGATSGNTIYF. CDR3 DNA: TGTGCCAGCAGTGAATTTGGGGCAACCTCTGGAAACACCATATATTTT. The chain recombines TRBV25-1 with TRBJ1-3; D possibly corresponds to TRBD1 (5 bases). Trimming removed 1 base from V and 0 bases from J, with 10 bases in between. This CDR3 contains 16 residues. CDR1 is MGHDK and CDR2 is SYGVNS in the germline V gene.

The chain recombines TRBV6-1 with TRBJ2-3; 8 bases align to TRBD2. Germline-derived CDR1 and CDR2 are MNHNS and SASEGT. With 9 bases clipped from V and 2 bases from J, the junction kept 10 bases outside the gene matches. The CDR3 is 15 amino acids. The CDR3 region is CASSAGGPSTDTQYF. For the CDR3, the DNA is TGTGCCAGTAGCGCGGGGGGCCCATCCACAGATACGCAGTATTTT.

CDR3 amino acids: CAWSVNTMNTEAFF. CDR3 nucleotides: TGTGCCTGGAGTGTAAACACCATGAACACTGAAGCTTTCTTT. This rearrangement joins TRBV30 to TRBJ1-1; D is undetermined. Trimming removed 0 bases at V and 0 bases at J, with 8 bases between. This CDR3 has 14 residues. The germline CDR1 and CDR2 sequences are GTSNPN and SVGIG (reference sequence).

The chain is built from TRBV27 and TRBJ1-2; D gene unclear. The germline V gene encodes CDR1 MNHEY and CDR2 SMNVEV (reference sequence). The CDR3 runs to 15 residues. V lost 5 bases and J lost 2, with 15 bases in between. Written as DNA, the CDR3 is TGTGCCAGCAGTCCCAGGCCCAACCCCAACTATGGCTACACCTTC. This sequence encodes CASSPRPNPNYGYTF.

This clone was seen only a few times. In DNA form, the CDR3 reads TGCGCCAGCAGCCAGGGGACAGGGTTATCACCCCTCCACTTT. Encoded protein: CASSQGTGLSPLHF. The chain recombines TRBV4-3 with TRBJ1-6, with 9 bases identical to TRBD1. Germline CDR1 reads LGHNA; CDR2 reads YSLEER. The CDR3 spans 14 residues. The V segment lost 3 bases and the J segment 10 bases; nucleotides outside the gene matches: 4.

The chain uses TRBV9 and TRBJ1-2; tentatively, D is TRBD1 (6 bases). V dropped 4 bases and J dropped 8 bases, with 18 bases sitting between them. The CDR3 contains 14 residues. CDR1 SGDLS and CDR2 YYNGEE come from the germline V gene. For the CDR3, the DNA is TGTGCCAGCAGCAGGGCTCAGGGGTCGGACGGCTACACCTTC. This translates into CASSRAQGSDGYTF.

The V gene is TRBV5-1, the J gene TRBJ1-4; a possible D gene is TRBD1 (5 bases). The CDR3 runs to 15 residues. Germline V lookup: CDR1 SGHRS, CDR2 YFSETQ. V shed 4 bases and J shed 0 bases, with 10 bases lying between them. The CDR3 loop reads CASSQDSPTNEKLFF. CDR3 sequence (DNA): TGCGCCAGCAGCCAAGACAGCCCAACTAATGAAAAACTGTTTTTT.

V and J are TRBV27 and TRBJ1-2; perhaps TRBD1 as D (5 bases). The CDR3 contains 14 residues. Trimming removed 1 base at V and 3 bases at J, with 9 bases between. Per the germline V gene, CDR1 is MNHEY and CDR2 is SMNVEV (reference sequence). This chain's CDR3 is CASSLWAGHYGYTF. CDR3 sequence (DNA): TGTGCCAGCAGTTTATGGGCAGGGCACTATGGCTACACCTTC.

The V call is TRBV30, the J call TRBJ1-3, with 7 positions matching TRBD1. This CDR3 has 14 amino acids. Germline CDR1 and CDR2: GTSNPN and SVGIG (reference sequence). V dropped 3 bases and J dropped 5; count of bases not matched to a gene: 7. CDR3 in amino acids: CAWRARDSRNTIYF. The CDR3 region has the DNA TGTGCCTGGAGGGCCCGGGACAGTCGAAACACCATATATTTT.

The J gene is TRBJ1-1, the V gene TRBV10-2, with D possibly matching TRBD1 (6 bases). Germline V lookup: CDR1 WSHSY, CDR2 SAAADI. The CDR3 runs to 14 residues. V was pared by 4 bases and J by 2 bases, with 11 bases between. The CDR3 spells CASSGGGANTEAFF. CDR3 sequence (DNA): TGCGCCAGCAGTGGGGGGGGCGCAAACACTGAAGCTTTCTTT.

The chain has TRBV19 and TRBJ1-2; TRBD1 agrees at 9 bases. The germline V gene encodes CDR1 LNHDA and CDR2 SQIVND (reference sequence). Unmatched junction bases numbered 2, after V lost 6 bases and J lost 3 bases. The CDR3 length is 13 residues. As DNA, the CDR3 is TGTGCCAGTAGACAGGGGGCCCACTATGGCTACACCTTC. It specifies CASRQGAHYGYTF.

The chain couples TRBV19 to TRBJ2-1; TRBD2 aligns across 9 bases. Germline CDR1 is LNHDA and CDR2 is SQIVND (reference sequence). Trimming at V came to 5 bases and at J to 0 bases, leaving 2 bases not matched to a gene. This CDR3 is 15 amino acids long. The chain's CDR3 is CASSLAGSSYNEQFF. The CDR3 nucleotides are TGTGCCAGTAGTCTAGCGGGAAGCTCCTACAATGAGCAGTTCTTC. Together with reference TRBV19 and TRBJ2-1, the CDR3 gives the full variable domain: DGGITQSPKYLFRKEGQNVTLSCEQNLNHDAMYWYRQDPGQGLRLIYYSQIVNDFQKGDIAEGYSVSREKKESFPLTVTSAQKNPTAFYLCASSLAGSSYNEQFFGPGTRLTVL.